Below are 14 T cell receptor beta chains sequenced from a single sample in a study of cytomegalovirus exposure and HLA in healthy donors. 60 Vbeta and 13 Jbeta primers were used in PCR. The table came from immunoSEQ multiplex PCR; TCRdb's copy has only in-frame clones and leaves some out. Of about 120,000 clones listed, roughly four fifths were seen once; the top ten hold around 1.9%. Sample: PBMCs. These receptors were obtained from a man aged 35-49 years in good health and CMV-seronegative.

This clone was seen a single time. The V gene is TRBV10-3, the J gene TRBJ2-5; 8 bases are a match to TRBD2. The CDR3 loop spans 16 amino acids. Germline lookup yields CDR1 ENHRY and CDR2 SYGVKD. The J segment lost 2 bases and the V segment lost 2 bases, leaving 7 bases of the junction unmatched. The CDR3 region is CAISEAGGGRQETQYF. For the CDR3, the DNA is TGTGCCATCAGTGAGGCTGGCGGGGGGCGGCAAGAGACCCAGTACTTC.

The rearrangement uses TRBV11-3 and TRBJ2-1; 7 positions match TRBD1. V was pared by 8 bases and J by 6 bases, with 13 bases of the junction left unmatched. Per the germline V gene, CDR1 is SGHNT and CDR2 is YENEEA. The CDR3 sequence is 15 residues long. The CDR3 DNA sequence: TGTGCCAGCTCCCCTCTGGGACAGCTCTCCAATGAGCAGTTCTTC. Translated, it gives CASSPLGQLSNEQFF.

DNA of the CDR3: TGTGCCTGGAGTGATGGCAGACTGGGGGGGAAGGAGACCCAGTACTTC. Amino acid sequence: CAWSDGRLGGKETQYF. The genes are TRBV30 and TRBJ2-5; TRBD2 matches at 7 bases. In germline, CDR1 is GTSNPN, CDR2 SVGIG (reference sequence). This CDR3 is built from 16 residues. The J segment lost 5 bases and the V segment lost 1 base, leaving 13 bases of the junction unmatched.

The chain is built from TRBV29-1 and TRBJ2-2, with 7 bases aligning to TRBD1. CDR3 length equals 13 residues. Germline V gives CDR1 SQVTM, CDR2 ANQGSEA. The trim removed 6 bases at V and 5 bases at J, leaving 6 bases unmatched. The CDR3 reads CSVHRGNTGELFF. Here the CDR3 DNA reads TGCAGCGTACACAGGGGCAATACCGGGGAGCTGTTTTTT.

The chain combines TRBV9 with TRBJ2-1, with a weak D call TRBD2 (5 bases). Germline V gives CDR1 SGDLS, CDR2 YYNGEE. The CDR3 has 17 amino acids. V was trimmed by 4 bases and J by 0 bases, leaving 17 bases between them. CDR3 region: CASSPPVVTSSYNEQFF. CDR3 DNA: TGTGCCAGCAGCCCCCCGGTGGTCACTAGCTCCTACAATGAGCAGTTCTTC.

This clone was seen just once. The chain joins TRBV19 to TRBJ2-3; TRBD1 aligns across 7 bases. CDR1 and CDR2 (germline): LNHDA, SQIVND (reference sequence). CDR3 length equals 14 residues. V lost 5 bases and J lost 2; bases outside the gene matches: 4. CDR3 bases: TGTGCCAGTAGTCCGACAGGGTCCACAGATACGCAGTATTTT. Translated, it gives CASSPTGSTDTQYF.

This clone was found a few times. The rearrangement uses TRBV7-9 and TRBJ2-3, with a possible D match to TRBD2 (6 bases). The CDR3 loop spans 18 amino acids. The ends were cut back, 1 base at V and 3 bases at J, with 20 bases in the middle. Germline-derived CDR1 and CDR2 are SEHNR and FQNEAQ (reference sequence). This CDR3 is CASSLGPVSMGGTDTQYF. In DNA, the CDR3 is TGTGCCAGCAGCTTAGGCCCCGTCTCGATGGGGGGAACAGATACGCAGTATTTT.

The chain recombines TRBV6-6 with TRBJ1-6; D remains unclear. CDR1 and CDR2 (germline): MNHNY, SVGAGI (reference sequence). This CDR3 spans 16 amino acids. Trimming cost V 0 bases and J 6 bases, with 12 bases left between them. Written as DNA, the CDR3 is TGTGCCAGCAGTTACTCTTCGGGTCAGAGTAATTCACCCCTCCACTTT. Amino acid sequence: CASSYSSGQSNSPLHF.

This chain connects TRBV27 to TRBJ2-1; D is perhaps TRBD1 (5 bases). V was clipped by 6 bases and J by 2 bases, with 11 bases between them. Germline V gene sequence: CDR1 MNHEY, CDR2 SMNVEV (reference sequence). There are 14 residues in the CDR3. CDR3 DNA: TGTGCCAGCAGCCCTGGGGCCCCCTACAATGAGCAGTTCTTC. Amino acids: CASSPGAPYNEQFF.

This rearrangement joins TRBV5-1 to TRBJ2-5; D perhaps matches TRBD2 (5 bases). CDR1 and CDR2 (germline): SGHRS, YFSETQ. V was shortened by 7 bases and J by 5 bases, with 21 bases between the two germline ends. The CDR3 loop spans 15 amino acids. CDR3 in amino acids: CASGSGLGSLETQYF. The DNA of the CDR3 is TGCGCCAGCGGTTCTGGGCTGGGGAGTTTGGAGACCCAGTACTTC.

The CDR3 loop reads CSVEAARVGGTDTQYF. The DNA of the CDR3 is TGCAGCGTTGAAGCCGCCCGAGTCGGGGGCACAGATACGCAGTATTTT. The V call is TRBV29-1, the J call TRBJ2-3, with D possibly matching TRBD2 (5 bases). The CDR3 length is 16 residues. The V gene lost 1 base and the J gene lost 1 base, with 15 bases spanning the gap. The germline V gene encodes CDR1 SQVTM and CDR2 ANQGSEA.

DNA for the CDR3: TGCGCCAGCAGCATACCAGAACTAGCGGGAGGCGACAATGAGCAGTTCTTC. Protein product: CASSIPELAGGDNEQFF. The rearrangement joins TRBV5-1 to TRBJ2-1, with 12 bases fitting TRBD2. V lost 4 bases to trimming and J lost 5 bases; unmatched junction nucleotides: 10. The germline V gene encodes CDR1 SGHRS and CDR2 YFSETQ. The CDR3 consists of 17 residues.

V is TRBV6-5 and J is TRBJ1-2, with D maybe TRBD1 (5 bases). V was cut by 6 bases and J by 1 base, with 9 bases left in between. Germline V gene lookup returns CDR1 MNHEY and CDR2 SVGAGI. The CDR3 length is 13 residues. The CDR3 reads CASRIDSNYGYTF. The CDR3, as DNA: TGTGCCAGCAGGATAGACAGTAACTATGGCTACACCTTC.

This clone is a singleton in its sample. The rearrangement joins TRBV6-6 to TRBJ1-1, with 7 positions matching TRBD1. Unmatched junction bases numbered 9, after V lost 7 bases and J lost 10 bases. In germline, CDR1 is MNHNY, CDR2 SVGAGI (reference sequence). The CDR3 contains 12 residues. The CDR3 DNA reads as TGTGCCAGCACTACCGACAGGGTGGGAGCTTTCTTT. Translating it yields CASTTDRVGAFF.